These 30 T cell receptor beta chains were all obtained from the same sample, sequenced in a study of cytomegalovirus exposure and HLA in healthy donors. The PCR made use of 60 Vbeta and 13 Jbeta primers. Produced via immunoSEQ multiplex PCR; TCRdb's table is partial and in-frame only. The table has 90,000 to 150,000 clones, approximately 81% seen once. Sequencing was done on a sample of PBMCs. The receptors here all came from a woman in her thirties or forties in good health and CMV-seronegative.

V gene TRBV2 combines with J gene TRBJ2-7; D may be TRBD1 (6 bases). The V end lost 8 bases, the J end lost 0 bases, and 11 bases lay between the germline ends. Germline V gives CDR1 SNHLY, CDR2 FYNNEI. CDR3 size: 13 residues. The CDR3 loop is CASLRDTSYEQYF. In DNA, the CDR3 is TGTGCCAGCCTCCGGGACACCTCCTACGAGCAGTACTTC.

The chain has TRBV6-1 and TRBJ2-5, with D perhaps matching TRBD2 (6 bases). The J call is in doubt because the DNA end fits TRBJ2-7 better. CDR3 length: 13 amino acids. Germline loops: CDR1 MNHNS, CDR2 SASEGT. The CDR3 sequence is CASSDGLTYEQYF. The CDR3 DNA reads TGTGCCAGCAGTGATGGACTAACCTACGAGCAGTACTTC.

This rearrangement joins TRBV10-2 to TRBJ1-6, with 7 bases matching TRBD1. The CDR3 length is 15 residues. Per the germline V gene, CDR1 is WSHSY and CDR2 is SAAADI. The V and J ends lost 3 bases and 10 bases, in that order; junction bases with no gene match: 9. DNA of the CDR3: TGCGCCAGCAGTGAATTTTCGAAGGGGGCCTCACCCCTCCACTTT. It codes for CASSEFSKGASPLHF.

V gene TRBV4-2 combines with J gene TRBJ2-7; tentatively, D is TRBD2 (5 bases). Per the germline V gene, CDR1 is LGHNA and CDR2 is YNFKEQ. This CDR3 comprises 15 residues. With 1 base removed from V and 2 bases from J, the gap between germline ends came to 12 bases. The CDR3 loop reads CASSQGLTGTYEQYF. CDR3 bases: TGTGCCAGCAGCCAAGGGTTGACGGGGACCTACGAGCAGTACTTC.

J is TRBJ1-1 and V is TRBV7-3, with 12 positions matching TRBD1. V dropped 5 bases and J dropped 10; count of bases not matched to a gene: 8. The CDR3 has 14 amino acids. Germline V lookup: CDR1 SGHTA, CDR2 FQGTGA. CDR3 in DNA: TGTGCCAGCAGCAACCGGGACAGGGGGCGCGGAGCTTTCTTT. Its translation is CASSNRDRGRGAFF.

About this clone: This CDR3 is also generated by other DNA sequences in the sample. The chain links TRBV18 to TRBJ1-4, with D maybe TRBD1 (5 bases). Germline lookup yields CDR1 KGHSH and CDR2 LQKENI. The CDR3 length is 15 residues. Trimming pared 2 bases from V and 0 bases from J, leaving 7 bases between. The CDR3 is CASSPTGATNEKLFF. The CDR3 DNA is TGTGCCAGCTCACCAACAGGCGCAACTAATGAAAAACTGTTTTTT.

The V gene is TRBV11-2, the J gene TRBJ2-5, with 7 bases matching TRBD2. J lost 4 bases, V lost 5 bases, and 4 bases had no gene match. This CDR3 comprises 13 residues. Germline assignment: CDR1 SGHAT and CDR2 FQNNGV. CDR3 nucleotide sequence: TGTGCCAGCAGCCTGTGGACTAGAGAGACCCAGTACTTC. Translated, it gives CASSLWTRETQYF.

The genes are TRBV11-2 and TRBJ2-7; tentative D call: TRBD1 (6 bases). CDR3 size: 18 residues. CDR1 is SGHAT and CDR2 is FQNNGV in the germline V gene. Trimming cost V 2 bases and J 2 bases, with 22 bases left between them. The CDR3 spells CASSLPLPRTETTYEQYF. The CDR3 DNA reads TGTGCCAGCAGCTTACCCCTCCCGCGGACAGAAACTACCTACGAGCAGTACTTC.

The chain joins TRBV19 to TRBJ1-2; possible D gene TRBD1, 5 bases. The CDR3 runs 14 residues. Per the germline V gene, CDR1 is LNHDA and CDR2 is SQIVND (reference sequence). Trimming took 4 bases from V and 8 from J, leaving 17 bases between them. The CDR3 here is CASSRLQGTGGYTF. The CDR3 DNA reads TGTGCCAGTAGTAGACTCCAGGGTACTGGCGGCTACACCTTC.

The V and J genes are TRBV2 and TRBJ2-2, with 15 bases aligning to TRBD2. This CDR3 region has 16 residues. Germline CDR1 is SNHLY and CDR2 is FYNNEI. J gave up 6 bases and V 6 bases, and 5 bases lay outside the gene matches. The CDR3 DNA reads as TGTGCCAGCAGAGACCGGACTAGCGGGGGGGCCGGGGAGCTGTTTTTT. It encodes CASRDRTSGGAGELFF.

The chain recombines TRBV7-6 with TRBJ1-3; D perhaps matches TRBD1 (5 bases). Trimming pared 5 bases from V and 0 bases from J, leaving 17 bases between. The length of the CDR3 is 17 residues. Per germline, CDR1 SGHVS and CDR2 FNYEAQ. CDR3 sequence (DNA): TGTGCCAGCAGCCGCAGGGCCACTGGGAACTCTGGAAACACCATATATTTT. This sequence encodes CASSRRATGNSGNTIYF.

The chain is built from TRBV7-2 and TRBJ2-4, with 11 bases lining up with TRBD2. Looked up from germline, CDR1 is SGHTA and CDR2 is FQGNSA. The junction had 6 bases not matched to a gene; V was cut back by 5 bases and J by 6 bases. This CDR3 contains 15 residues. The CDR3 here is CASSDDTSGGNIQYF. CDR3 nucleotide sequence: TGTGCCAGCAGCGATGATACTAGCGGGGGAAACATTCAGTACTTC.

The CDR3 DNA is TGTGCCAGCTCCCGTGGCGTTGGCGGGAGCTCCTACGAGCAGTACTTC. The encoded protein is CASSRGVGGSSYEQYF. This sequence joins TRBV27 and TRBJ2-7, with TRBD2 identical over 7 bases. This CDR3 region has 16 residues. The germline V gene has CDR1 MNHEY and CDR2 SMNVEV (reference sequence). Germline trimming cut 8 bases from V and 0 bases from J; bases unmatched to any gene: 13.

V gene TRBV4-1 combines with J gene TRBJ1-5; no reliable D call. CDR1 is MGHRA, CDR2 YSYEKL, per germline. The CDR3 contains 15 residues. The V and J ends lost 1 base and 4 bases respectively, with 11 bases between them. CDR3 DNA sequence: TGCGCCAGCAGCCAAGTCGTCCGACTTAATCAGCCCCAGCATTTT. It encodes CASSQVVRLNQPQHF.

DNA for the CDR3: TGTGCCAGCAGCTTATTACCGGGACAAAGCACAGATACGCAGTATTTT. Protein sequence: CASSLLPGQSTDTQYF. The chain employs TRBV7-3 and TRBJ2-3; D might be TRBD1 (6 bases). Germline CDR1 reads SGHTA; CDR2 reads FQGTGA. Trimming stripped 2 bases from V and 0 bases from J, with 12 bases between. The CDR3 spans 16 residues.

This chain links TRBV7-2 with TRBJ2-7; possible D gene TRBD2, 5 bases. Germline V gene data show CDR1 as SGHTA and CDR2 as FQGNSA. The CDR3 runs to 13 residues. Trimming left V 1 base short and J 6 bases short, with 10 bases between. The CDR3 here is CASSLGVGVEQYF. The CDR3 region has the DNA TGTGCCAGCAGCTTAGGCGTGGGAGTCGAGCAGTACTTC.

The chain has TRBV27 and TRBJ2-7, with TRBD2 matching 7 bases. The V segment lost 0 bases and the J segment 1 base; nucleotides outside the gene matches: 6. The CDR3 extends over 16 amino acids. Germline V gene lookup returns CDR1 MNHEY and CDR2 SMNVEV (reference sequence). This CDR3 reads CASSLSGGSGSYEQYF. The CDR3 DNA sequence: TGTGCCAGCAGTTTATCGGGCGGGAGTGGTTCCTACGAGCAGTACTTC.

In DNA, the CDR3 is TGTGCCAGCAGCCGTGGGACAGGGTACCATGAGCAGTTCTTC. Its translation: CASSRGTGYHEQFF. V is TRBV14 and J is TRBJ2-1, with 9 bases fitting TRBD1. Germline CDR1 and CDR2: SGHDN and FVKESK. J gave up 8 bases and V 4 bases, and 6 bases lay outside the gene matches. The CDR3 length is 14 residues.

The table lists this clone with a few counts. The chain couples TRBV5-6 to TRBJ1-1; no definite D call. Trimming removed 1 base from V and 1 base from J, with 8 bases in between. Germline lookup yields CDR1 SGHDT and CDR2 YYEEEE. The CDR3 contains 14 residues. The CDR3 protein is CASSLKPGNTEAFF. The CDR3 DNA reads TGTGCCAGCAGCTTGAAGCCCGGGAACACTGAAGCTTTCTTT.

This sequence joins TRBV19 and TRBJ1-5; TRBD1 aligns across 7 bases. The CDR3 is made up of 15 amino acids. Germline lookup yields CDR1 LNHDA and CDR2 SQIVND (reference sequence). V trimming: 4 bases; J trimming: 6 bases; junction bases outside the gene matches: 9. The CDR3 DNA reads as TGTGCCAGTAGTAACCTGAAACAGGGGAGTCAGCCCCAGCATTTT. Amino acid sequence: CASSNLKQGSQPQHF.

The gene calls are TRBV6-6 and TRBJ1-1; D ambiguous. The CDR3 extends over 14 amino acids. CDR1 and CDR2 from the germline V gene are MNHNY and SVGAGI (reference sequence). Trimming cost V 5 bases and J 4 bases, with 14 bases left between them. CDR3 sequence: CASSPTREGTEAFF. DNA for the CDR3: TGTGCCAGCAGTCCAACAAGGGAGGGCACTGAAGCTTTCTTT.

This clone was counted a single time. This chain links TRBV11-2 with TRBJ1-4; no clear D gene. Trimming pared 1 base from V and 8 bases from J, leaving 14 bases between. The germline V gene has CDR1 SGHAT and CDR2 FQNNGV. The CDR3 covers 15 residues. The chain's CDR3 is CASSLGQKTGEKLFF. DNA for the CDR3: TGTGCCAGCAGCTTAGGCCAGAAAACGGGGGAAAAACTGTTTTTT.

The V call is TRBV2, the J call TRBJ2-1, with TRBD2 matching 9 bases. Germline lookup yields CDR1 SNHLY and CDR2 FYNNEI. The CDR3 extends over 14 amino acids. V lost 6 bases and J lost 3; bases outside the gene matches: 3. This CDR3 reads CASRGREGYNEQFF. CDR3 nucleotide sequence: TGTGCCAGCAGGGGGCGGGAGGGCTACAATGAGCAGTTCTTC.

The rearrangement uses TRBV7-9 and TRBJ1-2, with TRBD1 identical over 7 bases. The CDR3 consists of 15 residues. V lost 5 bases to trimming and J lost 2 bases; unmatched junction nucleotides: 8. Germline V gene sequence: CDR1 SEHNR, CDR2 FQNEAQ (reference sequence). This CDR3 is CASSPQGVKNYGYTF. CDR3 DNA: TGTGCCAGCAGCCCCCAGGGGGTAAAGAACTATGGCTACACCTTC.

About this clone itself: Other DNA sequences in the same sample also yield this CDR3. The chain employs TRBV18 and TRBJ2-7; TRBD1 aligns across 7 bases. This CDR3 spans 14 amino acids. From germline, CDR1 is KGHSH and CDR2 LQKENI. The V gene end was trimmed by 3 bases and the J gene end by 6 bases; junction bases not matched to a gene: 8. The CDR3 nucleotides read TGTGCCAGCTCACCGGTCGACAGGGAGCGCGAGCAGTACTTC. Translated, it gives CASSPVDREREQYF. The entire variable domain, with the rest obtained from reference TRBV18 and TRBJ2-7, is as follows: NAGVMQNPRHLVRRRGQEARLRCSPMKGHSHVYWYRQLPEEGLKFMVYLQKENIIDESGMPKERFSAEFPKEGPSILRIQQVVRGDSAAYFCASSPVDREREQYFGPGTRLTVT.

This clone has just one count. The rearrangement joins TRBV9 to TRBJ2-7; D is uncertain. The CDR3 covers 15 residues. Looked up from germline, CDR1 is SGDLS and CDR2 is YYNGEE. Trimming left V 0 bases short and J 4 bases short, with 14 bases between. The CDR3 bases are TGTGCCAGCAGCGTAGAAGCAGTCCCTAGTTACGAGCAGTACTTC. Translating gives CASSVEAVPSYEQYF.

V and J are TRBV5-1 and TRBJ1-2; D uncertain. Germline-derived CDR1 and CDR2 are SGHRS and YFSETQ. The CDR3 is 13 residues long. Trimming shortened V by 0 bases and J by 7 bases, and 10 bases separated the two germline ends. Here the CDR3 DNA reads TGCGCCAGCAGCTTGGCGGGAGGGCTTGGCTACACCTTC. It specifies CASSLAGGLGYTF.

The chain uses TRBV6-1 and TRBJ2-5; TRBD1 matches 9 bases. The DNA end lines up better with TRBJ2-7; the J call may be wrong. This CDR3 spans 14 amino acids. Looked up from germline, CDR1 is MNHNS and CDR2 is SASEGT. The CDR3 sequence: CASTVGQGSYEQYF. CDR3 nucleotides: TGTGCCAGCACCGTGGGACAGGGCTCCTACGAGCAGTACTTC.

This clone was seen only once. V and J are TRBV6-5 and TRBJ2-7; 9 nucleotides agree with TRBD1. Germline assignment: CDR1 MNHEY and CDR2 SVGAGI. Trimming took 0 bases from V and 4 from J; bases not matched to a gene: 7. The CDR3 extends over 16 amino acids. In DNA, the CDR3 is TGTGCCAGCAGTTACTCGAGGGGGACAGGGCTTTACGAGCAGTACTTC. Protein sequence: CASSYSRGTGLYEQYF.

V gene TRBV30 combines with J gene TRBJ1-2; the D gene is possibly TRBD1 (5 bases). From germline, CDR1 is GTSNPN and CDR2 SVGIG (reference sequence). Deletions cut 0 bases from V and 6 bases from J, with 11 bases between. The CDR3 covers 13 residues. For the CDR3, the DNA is TGTGCCTGGAGTGTACTTGGGGCGAATGGCTACACCTTC. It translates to CAWSVLGANGYTF.